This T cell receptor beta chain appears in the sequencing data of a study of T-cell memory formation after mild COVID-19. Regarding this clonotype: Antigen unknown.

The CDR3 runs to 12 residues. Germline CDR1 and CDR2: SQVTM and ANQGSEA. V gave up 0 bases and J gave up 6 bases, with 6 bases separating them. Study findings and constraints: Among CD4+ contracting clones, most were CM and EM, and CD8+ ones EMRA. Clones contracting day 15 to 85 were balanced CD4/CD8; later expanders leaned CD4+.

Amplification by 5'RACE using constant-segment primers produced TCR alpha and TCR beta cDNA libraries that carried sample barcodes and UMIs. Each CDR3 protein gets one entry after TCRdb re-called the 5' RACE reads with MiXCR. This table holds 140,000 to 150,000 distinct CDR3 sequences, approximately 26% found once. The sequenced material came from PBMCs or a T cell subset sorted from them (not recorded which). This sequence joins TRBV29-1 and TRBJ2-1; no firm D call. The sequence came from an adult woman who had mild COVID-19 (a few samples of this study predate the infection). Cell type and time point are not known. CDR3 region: CSVEEDPNEQFF. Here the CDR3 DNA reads TGCAGCGTTGAAGAGGACCCCAATGAGCAGTTCTTC.